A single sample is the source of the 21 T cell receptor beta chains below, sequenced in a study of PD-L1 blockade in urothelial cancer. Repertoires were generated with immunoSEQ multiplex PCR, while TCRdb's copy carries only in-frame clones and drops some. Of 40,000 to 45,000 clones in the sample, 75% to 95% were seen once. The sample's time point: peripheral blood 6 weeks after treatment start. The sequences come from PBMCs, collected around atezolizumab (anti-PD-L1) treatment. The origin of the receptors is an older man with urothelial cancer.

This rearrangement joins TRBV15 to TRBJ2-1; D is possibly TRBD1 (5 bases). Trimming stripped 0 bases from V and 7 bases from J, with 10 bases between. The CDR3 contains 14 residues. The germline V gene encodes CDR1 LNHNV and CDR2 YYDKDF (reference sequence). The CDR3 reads CATSRDLTANEQFF. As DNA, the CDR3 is TGTGCCACCAGCAGAGATTTGACAGCGAATGAGCAGTTCTTC.

In DNA, the CDR3 is TGTGCCAGCAAAGCTAGCGGGAACTCCTACAATGAGCAGTTCTTC. Translating gives CASKASGNSYNEQFF. This chain connects TRBV27 to TRBJ2-1, with 9 bases that match TRBD2. The CDR3 totals 15 residues. Germline CDR1 is MNHEY and CDR2 is SMNVEV (reference sequence). The V and J ends lost 7 bases and 0 bases, in that order; junction bases with no gene match: 4.

The CDR3 is CASSYWVGRQETQYF. As DNA, the CDR3 is TGTGCCAGCAGTTACTGGGTGGGGAGGCAAGAGACCCAGTACTTC. The gene calls are TRBV6-6 and TRBJ2-5; possible D gene TRBD2, 6 bases. Deletions cut 1 base from V and 2 bases from J, with 11 bases between. This CDR3 has 15 residues. Germline CDR1 is MNHNY and CDR2 is SVGAGI (reference sequence).

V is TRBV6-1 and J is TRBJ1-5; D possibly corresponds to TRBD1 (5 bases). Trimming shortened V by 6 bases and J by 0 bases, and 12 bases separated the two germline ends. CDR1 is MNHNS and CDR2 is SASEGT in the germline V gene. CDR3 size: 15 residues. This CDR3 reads CASSPGLSSNQPQHF. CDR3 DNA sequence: TGTGCCAGCAGCCCAGGGTTAAGTAGCAATCAGCCCCAGCATTTT.

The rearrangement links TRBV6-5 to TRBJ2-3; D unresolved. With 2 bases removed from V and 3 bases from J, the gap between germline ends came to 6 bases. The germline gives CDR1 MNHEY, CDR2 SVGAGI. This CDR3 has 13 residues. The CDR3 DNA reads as TGTGCCAGCAGTTACGAGAGGACAGATACGCAGTATTTT. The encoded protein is CASSYERTDTQYF.

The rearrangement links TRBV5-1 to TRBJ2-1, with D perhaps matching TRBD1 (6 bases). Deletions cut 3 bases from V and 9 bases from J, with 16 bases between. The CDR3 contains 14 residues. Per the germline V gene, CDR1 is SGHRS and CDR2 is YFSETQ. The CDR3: CASSWGPGMVEQFF. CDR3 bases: TGCGCCAGCAGCTGGGGGCCAGGGATGGTTGAGCAGTTCTTC.

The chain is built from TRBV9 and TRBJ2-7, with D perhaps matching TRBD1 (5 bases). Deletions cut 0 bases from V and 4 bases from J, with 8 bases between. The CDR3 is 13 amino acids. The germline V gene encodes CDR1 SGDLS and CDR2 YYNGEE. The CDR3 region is CASSVAQGYEQYF. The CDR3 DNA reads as TGTGCCAGCAGCGTAGCCCAGGGTTACGAGCAGTACTTC.

CDR3 amino acids: CASSVEGHGAGGELFF. The CDR3 DNA sequence: TGTGCCAGCAGCGTAGAAGGTCATGGGGCCGGAGGGGAGCTGTTTTTT. The chain employs TRBV9 and TRBJ2-2; TRBD1 is a possible D gene (5 bases). CDR1 and CDR2 from the germline V gene are SGDLS and YYNGEE. The CDR3 runs 16 residues. V was trimmed by 0 bases and J by 8 bases, leaving 17 bases between them.

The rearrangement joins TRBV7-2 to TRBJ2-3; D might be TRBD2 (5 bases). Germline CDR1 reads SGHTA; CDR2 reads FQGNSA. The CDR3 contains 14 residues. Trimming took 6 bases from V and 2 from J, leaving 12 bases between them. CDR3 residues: CASSTRADTDTQYF. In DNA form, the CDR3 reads TGTGCCAGCAGTACGAGGGCGGACACAGATACGCAGTATTTT.

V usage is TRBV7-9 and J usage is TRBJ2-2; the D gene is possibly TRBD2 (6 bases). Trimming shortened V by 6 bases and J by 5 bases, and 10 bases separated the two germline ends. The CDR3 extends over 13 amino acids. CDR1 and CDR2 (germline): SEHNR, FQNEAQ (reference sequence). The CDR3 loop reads CASRIAETGELFF. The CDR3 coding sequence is TGTGCCAGCAGGATAGCGGAGACCGGGGAGCTGTTTTTT.

The DNA for the CDR3 is TGTGCCAGCAGTCCATCCAGTATAGCGGGAGCCTGGTACGAGCAGTACTTC. Residues: CASSPSSIAGAWYEQYF. The rearrangement joins TRBV28 to TRBJ2-7; 9 bases are a match to TRBD2. Germline lookup yields CDR1 MDHEN and CDR2 SYDVKM. CDR3 length: 17 residues. Trimming took 5 bases from V and 4 from J; bases not matched to a gene: 15.

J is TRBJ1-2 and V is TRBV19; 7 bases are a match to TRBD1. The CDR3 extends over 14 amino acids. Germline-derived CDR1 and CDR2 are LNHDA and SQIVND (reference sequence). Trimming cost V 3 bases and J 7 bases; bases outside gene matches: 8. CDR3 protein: CASSMVRTGAGYTF. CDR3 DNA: TGTGCCAGTAGTATGGTCCGGACAGGCGCTGGCTACACCTTC. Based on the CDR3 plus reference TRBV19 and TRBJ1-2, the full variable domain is DGGITQSPKYLFRKEGQNVTLSCEQNLNHDAMYWYRQDPGQGLRLIYYSQIVNDFQKGDIAEGYSVSREKKESFPLTVTSAQKNPTAFYLCASSMVRTGAGYTFGSGTRLTVV.

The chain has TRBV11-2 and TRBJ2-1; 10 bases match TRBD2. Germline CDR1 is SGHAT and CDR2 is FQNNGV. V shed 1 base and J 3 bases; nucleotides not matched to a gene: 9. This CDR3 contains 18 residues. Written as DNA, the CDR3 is TGTGCCAGCAGCTTAGTCGTCTCCGGGACTAGCGTCTACAATGAGCAGTTCTTC. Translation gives CASSLVVSGTSVYNEQFF. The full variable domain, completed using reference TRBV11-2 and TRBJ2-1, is EAGVAQSPRYKIIEKRQSVAFWCNPISGHATLYWYQQILGQGPKLLIQFQNNGVVDDSQLPKDRFSAERLKGVDSTLKIQPAKLEDSAVYLCASSLVVSGTSVYNEQFFGPGTRLTVL.

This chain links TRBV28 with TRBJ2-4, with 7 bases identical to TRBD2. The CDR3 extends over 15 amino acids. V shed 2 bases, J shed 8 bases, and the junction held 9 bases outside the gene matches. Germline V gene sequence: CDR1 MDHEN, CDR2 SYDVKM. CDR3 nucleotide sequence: TGTGCCAGCAGTTTAGGCGGGGCGGGGGTGGACATTCAGTACTTC. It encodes CASSLGGAGVDIQYF.

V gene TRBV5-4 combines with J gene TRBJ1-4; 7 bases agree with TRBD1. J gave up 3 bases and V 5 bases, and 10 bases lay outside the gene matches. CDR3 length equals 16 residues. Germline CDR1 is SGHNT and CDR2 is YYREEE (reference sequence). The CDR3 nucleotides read TGTGCCAGCAGTCAAAGCCTTACAGGGGCTAATGAAAAACTGTTTTTT. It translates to CASSQSLTGANEKLFF.

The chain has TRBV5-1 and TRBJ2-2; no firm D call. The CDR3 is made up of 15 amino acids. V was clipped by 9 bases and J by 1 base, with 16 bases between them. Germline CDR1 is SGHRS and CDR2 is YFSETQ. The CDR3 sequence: CATTLRAVNTGELFF. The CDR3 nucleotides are TGCGCCACCACCCTCCGAGCCGTGAACACCGGGGAGCTGTTTTTT. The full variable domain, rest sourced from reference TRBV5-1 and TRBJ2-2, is KAGVTQTPRYLIKTRGQQVTLSCSPISGHRSVSWYQQTPGQGLQFLFEYFSETQRNKGNFPGRFSGRQFSNSRSEMNVSTLELGDSALYLCATTLRAVNTGELFFGEGSRLTVL.

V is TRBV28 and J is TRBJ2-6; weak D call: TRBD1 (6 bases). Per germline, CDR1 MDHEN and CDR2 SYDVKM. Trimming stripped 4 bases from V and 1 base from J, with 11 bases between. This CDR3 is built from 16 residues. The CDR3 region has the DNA TGTGCCAGCAGTTCATATCAGGGGTCTGGGGCCAACGTCCTGACTTTC. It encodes CASSSYQGSGANVLTF.

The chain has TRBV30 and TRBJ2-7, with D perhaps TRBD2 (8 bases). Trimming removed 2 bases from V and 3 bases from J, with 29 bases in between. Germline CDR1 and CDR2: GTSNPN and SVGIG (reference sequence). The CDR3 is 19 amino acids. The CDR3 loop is CAWSSSVQGHGRAYYEQYF. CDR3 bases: TGTGCCTGGAGTTCGTCGGTACAGGGGCACGGGAGGGCCTACTACGAGCAGTACTTC.

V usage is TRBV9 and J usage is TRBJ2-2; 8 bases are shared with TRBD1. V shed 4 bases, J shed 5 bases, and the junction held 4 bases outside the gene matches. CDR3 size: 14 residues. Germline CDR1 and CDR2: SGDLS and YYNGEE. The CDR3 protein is CASSRRTGTGELFF. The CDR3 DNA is TGTGCCAGCAGCCGGAGGACAGGGACCGGGGAGCTGTTTTTT.

This chain's CDR3 is CASSQKQVYGYTF. The DNA for the CDR3 is TGTGCCAGCAGCCAAAAACAGGTCTATGGCTACACCTTC. This rearrangement joins TRBV7-9 to TRBJ1-2; the D gene is possibly TRBD1 (5 bases). V lost 5 bases and J lost 4, with 11 bases in between. In germline, CDR1 is SEHNR, CDR2 FQNEAQ (reference sequence). The CDR3 covers 13 residues.

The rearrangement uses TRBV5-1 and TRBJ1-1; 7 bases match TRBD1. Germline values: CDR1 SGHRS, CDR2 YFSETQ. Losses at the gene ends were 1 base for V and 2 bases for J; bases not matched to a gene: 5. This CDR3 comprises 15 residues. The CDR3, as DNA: TGCGCCAGCAGCTTGAATCGACAGGGCAACACTGAAGCTTTCTTT. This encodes CASSLNRQGNTEAFF.